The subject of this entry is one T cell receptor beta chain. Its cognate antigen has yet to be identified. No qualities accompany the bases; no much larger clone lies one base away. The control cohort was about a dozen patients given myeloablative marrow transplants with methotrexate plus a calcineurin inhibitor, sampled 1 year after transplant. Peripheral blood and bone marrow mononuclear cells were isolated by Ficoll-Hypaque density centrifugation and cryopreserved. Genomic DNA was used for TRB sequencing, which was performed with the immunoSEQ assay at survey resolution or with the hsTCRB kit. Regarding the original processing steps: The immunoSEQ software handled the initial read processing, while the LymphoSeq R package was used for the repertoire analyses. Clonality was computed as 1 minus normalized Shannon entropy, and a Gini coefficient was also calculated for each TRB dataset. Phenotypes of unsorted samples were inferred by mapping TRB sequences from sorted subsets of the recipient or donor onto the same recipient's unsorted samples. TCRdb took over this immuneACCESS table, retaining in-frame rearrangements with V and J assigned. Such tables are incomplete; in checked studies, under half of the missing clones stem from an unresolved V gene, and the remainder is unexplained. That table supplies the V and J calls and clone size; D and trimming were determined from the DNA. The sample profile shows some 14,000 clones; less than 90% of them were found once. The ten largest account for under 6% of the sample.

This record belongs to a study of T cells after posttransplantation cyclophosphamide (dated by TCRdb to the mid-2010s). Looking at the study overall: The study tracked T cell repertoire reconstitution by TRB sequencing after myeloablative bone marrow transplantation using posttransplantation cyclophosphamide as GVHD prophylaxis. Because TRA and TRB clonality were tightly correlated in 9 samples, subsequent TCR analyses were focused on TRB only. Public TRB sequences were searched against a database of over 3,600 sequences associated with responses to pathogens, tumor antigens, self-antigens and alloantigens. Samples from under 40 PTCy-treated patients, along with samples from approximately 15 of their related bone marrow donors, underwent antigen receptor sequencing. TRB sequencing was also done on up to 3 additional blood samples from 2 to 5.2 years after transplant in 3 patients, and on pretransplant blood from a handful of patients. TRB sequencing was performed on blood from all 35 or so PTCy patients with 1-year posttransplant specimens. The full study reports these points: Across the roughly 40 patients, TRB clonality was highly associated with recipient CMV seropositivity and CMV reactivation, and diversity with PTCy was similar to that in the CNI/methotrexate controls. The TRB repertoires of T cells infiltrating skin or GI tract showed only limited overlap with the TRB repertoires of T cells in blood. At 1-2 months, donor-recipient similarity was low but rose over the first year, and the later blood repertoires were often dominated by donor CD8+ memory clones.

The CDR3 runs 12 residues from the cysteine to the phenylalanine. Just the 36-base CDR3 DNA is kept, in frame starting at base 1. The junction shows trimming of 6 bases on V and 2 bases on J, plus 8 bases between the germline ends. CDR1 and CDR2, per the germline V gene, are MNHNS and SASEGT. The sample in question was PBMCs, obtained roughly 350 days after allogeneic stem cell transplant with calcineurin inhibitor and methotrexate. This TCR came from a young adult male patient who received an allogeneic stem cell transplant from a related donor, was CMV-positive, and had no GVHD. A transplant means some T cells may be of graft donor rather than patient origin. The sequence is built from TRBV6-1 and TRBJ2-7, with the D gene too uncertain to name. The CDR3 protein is CASSPDTYEQYF. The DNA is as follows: TGTGCCAGCAGCCCCGACACCTACGAGCAGTACTTC.